Described below is a single TCR beta chain sequence and its context. The data derive from a study of control samples from healthy donors and cancer patients. Looked up from germline, CDR1 is MNHEY and CDR2 is SVGAGI. The CDR3 length is 15 residues. Trimming removed 7 bases from V and 2 bases from J; junction bases left unmatched: 9. Only in-frame clones appear in the TCRdb table, and some are missing; sequencing was by immunoSEQ multiplex PCR. This table has 40,000 to 60,000 clones, more than 70% appearing once. Sample: PBMCs. The J gene is TRBJ2-7, the V gene TRBV6-5; 9 bases fit TRBD2. The sequence was collected from a man aged 45-65 years with head and neck cancer. In DNA form, the CDR3 reads TGTGCCAGCATGGAGCGGGGGGCGGGAACCTACGAGCAGTACTTC. Encoded protein: CASMERGAGTYEQYF.